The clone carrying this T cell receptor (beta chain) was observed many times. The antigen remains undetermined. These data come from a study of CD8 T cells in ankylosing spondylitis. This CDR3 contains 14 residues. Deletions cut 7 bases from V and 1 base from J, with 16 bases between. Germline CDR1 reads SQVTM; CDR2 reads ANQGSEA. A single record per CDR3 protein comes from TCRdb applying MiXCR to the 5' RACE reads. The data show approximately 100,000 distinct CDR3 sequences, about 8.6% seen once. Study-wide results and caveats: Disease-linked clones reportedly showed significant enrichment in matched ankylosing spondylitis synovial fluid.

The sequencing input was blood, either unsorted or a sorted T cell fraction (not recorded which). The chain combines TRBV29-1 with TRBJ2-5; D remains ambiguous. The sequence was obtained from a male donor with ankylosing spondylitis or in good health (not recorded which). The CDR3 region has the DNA TGCAGCGCCGCGAGAGGATACAGCCAAGAGACCCAGTACTTC. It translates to CSAARGYSQETQYF. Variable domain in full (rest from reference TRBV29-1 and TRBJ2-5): SAVISQKPSRDICQRGTSLTIQCQVDSQVTMMFWYRQQPGQSLTLIATANQGSEATYESGFVIDKFPISRPNLTFSTLTVSNMSPEDSSIYLCSAARGYSQETQYFGPGTRLLVL.